A single sample is the source of the 12 T cell receptor beta chains below, sequenced in a study of T cells expressing NK-cell markers. Each CDR3 protein gets one entry in TCRdb, which reprocessed the 5' RACE reads and gives no DNA. Its clone listing holds 300,000 to 450,000 distinct CDR3 sequences. The sequencing input was blood T cells: a sorted CD56 or NKG2C T cell subset, CD4+ or CD8+ T cells, or bulk PBMC T cells (not recorded which). The receptors originated from a man aged 18 to 69 in good health.

The CDR3 protein is CSVPEGPGETQFF. The chain has TRBV29-1 and TRBJ2-1; lacking DNA, the TRBD2 call made by TCRdb goes unchecked. Per the germline V gene, CDR1 is SQVTM and CDR2 is ANQGSEA. CDR3 length: 13 amino acids.

The J gene is TRBJ2-2, the V gene TRBV7-9. The CDR3 has 12 residues. Germline V gives CDR1 SEHNR, CDR2 FQNEAQ (reference sequence). The CDR3 protein is CGGGRNTGELFF. The complete variable domain, with remaining parts taken from reference TRBV7-9 and TRBJ2-2, reads DTGVSQNPRHKITKRGQNVTFRCDPISEHNRLYWYRQTLGQGPEFLTYFQNEAQLEKSRLLSDRFSAERPKGSFSTLEIQRTEQGDSAMYLCGGGRNTGELFFGEGSRLTVL.

This chain uses TRBV5-6 with TRBJ2-2; with no DNA, the TCRdb D assignment of TRBD1 cannot be verified. CDR3 size: 15 residues. Germline V lookup: CDR1 SGHDT, CDR2 YYEEEE. The CDR3 spells CASSLGGFPTGELFF.

The chain combines TRBV5-1 with TRBJ2-6; TCRdb lists TRBD1, though no DNA is available to test this call. Germline V gene sequence: CDR1 SGHRS, CDR2 YFSETQ. This CDR3 has 20 amino acids. Here the CDR3 reads CASSTGTDSIAFSGANVLTF.

The chain recombines TRBV4-2 with TRBJ2-1. The CDR3 is 12 residues long. Germline-derived CDR1 and CDR2 are LGHNA and YNFKEQ. The CDR3: CASSHAYNEQFF.

This chain links TRBV11-2 with TRBJ2-3; TCRdb indicates TRBD2, and absent DNA this call remains unverified. CDR3 length equals 14 residues. Germline assignment: CDR1 SGHAT and CDR2 FQNNGV. CDR3 residues: CASSAVAGGDTQYF.

The chain recombines TRBV20-1 with TRBJ2-5; without DNA, the TCRdb call of TRBD2 cannot be checked. The germline V gene encodes CDR1 DFQATT and CDR2 SNEGSKA (reference sequence). The CDR3 sequence is 16 residues long. CDR3 amino acids: CSAGRTSGGHQETQYF.

The chain employs TRBV15 and TRBJ1-4; the TCRdb call, TRBD1, lacks DNA for checking. Germline V lookup: CDR1 LNHNV, CDR2 YYDKDF (reference sequence). The CDR3 contains 15 residues. CDR3 sequence reads: CATSSQTGGREKLFF.

The chain combines TRBV11-2 with TRBJ1-2; TCRdb's D call of TRBD1 is untestable without DNA. From germline, CDR1 is SGHAT and CDR2 FQNNGV. There are 16 residues in the CDR3. CDR3 residues: CASSLVVTGALRGYTF.

The rearrangement uses TRBV12-3 or TRBV12-4 and TRBJ2-1; TCRdb indicates TRBD1, and absent DNA this call remains unverified. CDR3 length: 15 amino acids. The CDR3 sequence: CASTLGQSSYNEQFF.

J is TRBJ1-4 and V is TRBV16; there is no DNA to check the TCRdb D call of TRBD1. The CDR3 is 15 amino acids. Germline CDR1 and CDR2: KGHSY and FQNENV. CDR3 protein: CASSQSAGSNEKLFF.

The CDR3 loop reads CSVDGLAGDPGETQYF. The chain carries TRBV29-1 and TRBJ2-5; the D call of TRBD2 rests on TCRdb alone, since no DNA is present to check it. The germline CDR1 and CDR2 sequences are SQVTM and ANQGSEA. The CDR3 contains 16 residues. The full variable domain, with the rest looked up from reference TRBV29-1 and TRBJ2-5, is SAVISQKPSRDICQRGTSLTIQCQVDSQVTMMFWYRQQPGQSLTLIATANQGSEATYESGFVIDKFPISRPNLTFSTLTVSNMSPEDSSIYLCSVDGLAGDPGETQYFGPGTRLLVL.